Given below is one T cell receptor (beta chain) in context. The antigen is unknown. This specimen belongs to a study of shared clonotypes between healthy human individuals. Broader study findings: Inspection by rarefaction showed sorted-subset sequencing to be incomplete despite large depth.

Every subset had its genomic DNA shared out evenly among several immunoSEQ plates. As processed by the authors: Owing to the provision of junction-only sequences devoid of quality scores by immunoSEQ, filtering differed. Sequencing was performed with immunoSEQ multiplex PCR; in TCRdb, only in-frame clones are kept and a portion is missing. The V and J calls and clone size were taken over from that table, and D and trimming were inferred from the DNA. The data contain 1.5 million to 2.5 million clones, just under 95% of them singletons. It was CD45RO-negative cells, positively selected for CCR7, that made up naive CD8 cells, with terminally differentiated effector memory CD45RA+ cells excluded. Donors, without exception, were Caucasian adults residing in Nashville, Tennessee. The germline gives CDR1 SEHNR, CDR2 FQNEAQ (reference sequence). The CDR3 has 14 residues. After removal of 6 bases from V and 6 bases from J, the junction contained 8 bases not matched to a gene.

This receptor was identified in a man between 18 and 35 years old in good health. The sample consisted of naive CD8+ T cells sorted from blood. The rearrangement joins TRBV7-9 to TRBJ2-7, with TRBD2 identical over 10 bases. This CDR3 reads CASRASGGALEQYF. Here the CDR3 DNA reads TGTGCCAGCAGAGCGAGCGGGGGGGCCCTCGAGCAGTACTTC.